The 28 T cell receptor beta chains below were found in one sample sequenced in a study of blood T cell repertoires in COVID-19. Profiling relied on immunoSEQ multiplex PCR, and the TCRdb table lists in-frame clones only, not all of them. The sample contains a few hundred thousand clones, roughly 87% of which appear only once. Sample: PBMCs or T cells enriched from blood (not recorded which). These TCRs come from a woman younger than 45 who had recovered from COVID-19.

The chain is built from TRBV27 and TRBJ2-3; TRBD2 matches 9 bases. The CDR3 extends over 14 amino acids. With 4 bases clipped from V and 4 bases from J, the junction kept 3 bases outside the gene matches. Germline assignment: CDR1 MNHEY and CDR2 SMNVEV (reference sequence). CDR3 loop: CASSSQREADTQYF. The CDR3 bases are TGTGCCAGCAGTTCCCAGCGGGAGGCAGATACGCAGTATTTT.

This chain joins TRBV7-2 and TRBJ2-7; D is undetermined. The germline V gene has CDR1 SGHTA and CDR2 FQGNSA. CDR3 size: 14 residues. V dropped 4 bases and J dropped 0 bases, with 10 bases sitting between them. The CDR3 protein is CASSYVESSYEQYF. The CDR3 coding sequence is TGTGCCAGCAGCTACGTCGAGAGCTCCTACGAGCAGTACTTC.

This clone was recorded a few times. CDR3 sequence: CASSHTSARYEQYF. The CDR3 bases are TGTGCCAGCAGCCATACTAGCGCTCGCTACGAGCAGTACTTC. This chain links TRBV14 with TRBJ2-7; TRBD2 aligns across 7 bases. The J segment lost 3 bases and the V segment lost 3 bases, leaving 5 bases of the junction unmatched. CDR1 and CDR2 from the germline V gene are SGHDN and FVKESK. The CDR3 runs to 14 residues.

J is TRBJ2-1 and V is TRBV4-1; TRBD1 matches at 8 bases. Germline trimming cut 0 bases from V and 10 bases from J; bases unmatched to any gene: 11. Per the germline V gene, CDR1 is MGHRA and CDR2 is YSYEKL. The CDR3 is 16 amino acids. CDR3: CASSQEPEAGGWEQFF. CDR3 in DNA: TGCGCCAGCAGCCAAGAACCAGAGGCAGGGGGCTGGGAGCAGTTCTTC.

The chain carries TRBV14 and TRBJ1-2; D not resolved. The CDR3 spans 17 residues. The germline V gene has CDR1 SGHDN and CDR2 FVKESK. V was cut by 0 bases and J by 3 bases, with 17 bases left in between. This CDR3 reads CASSQDLSFSRDYGYTF. CDR3 coding DNA: TGTGCCAGCAGCCAAGATCTATCTTTTTCCCGCGACTATGGCTACACCTTC. Supplemented by reference TRBV14 and TRBJ1-2, the full variable domain reads EAGVTQFPSHSVIEKGQTVTLRCDPISGHDNLYWYRRVMGKEIKFLLHFVKESKQDESGMPNNRFLAERTGGTYSTLKVQPAELEDSGVYFCASSQDLSFSRDYGYTFGSGTRLTVV.

Concerning this clone: The identical CDR3 is also encoded by other nucleotide sequences in the sample. The rearrangement uses TRBV14 and TRBJ1-3; TRBD1 is a possible D gene (6 bases). Deletions cut 1 base from V and 4 bases from J, with 11 bases between. Germline lookup yields CDR1 SGHDN and CDR2 FVKESK. There are 15 residues in the CDR3. The CDR3 sequence is CASSQGGGSGNTIYF. The CDR3 nucleotides are TGTGCCAGCAGCCAAGGAGGGGGATCCGGAAACACCATATATTTT.

This rearrangement joins TRBV21-1 to TRBJ2-1; the tabulated D call, TRBD2, remains unverified against the DNA. TRBV21-1 constitutes a pseudogene. The CDR3 covers 13 residues. The CDR3 loop reads CASSAYRDWEQFF. CDR3 bases: TGTGCCAGCAGCGCATACCGGGACTGGGAGCAGTTCTTC.

CDR3 protein: CASSGSYNEQFF. The CDR3 DNA reads as TGTGCCAGTTCCGGGTCCTACAATGAGCAGTTCTTC. The chain couples TRBV19 to TRBJ2-1; D is unresolved. The CDR3 has 12 amino acids. CDR1 is LNHDA and CDR2 is SQIVND in the germline V gene (reference sequence). Trimming removed 8 bases at V and 1 base at J, with 6 bases between.

The J gene is TRBJ2-2, the V gene TRBV27, with TRBD1 identical over 7 bases. V was pared by 5 bases and J by 3 bases, with 6 bases of the junction left unmatched. The germline CDR1 and CDR2 sequences are MNHEY and SMNVEV (reference sequence). The CDR3 runs 15 residues. CDR3 DNA sequence: TGTGCCAGCAGTCCACAGGGGCGGGACACCGGGGAGCTGTTTTTT. Encoded protein: CASSPQGRDTGELFF.

The rearrangement uses TRBV9 and TRBJ2-7; D is perhaps TRBD2 (6 bases). Germline V gives CDR1 SGDLS, CDR2 YYNGEE. The CDR3 has 14 amino acids. Trimming removed 3 bases at V and 2 bases at J, with 12 bases between. As DNA, the CDR3 is TGTGCCAGCAGCGCAGGGACTTCTCCCTACGAGCAGTACTTC. Amino acid sequence: CASSAGTSPYEQYF.

This clone was picked up a small number of times. The V gene is TRBV9, the J gene TRBJ2-7, with no clear D. Germline CDR1 and CDR2: SGDLS and YYNGEE. Between the trimmed V and J ends, which lost 0 bases and 9 bases, there was a span of 13 bases. The CDR3 extends over 13 amino acids. The CDR3 reads CASSVDPTKVQYF. CDR3 bases: TGTGCCAGCAGCGTAGACCCAACTAAGGTGCAGTACTTC.

J is TRBJ1-1 and V is TRBV6-5; D is uncertain. This CDR3 has 14 amino acids. V lost 3 bases to trimming and J lost 4 bases, with 12 bases between them. The germline V gene has CDR1 MNHEY and CDR2 SVGAGI. CDR3 sequence reads: CASSYWGTSTEAFF. As DNA, the CDR3 is TGTGCCAGCAGTTATTGGGGTACTAGCACTGAAGCTTTCTTT.

The chain carries TRBV10-3 and TRBJ1-1; D perhaps matches TRBD1 (6 bases). CDR3 length: 13 amino acids. Germline assignment: CDR1 ENHRY and CDR2 SYGVKD. The V end lost 2 bases, the J end lost 8 bases, and 12 bases lay between the germline ends. The CDR3 DNA follows: TGTGCCATCAGTGAGAACAGGGAGTCCGAAGCTTTCTTT. This sequence encodes CAISENRESEAFF.

The V call is TRBV14, the J call TRBJ2-2; the D gene is possibly TRBD2 (6 bases). The CDR3 covers 15 residues. Germline V CDR1 and CDR2: SGHDN, FVKESK. The ends were cut back, 1 base at V and 3 bases at J, with 9 bases in the middle. DNA for the CDR3: TGTGCCAGCAGCCAAGGGCTAGCGTACACCGGGGAGCTGTTTTTT. Protein product: CASSQGLAYTGELFF.

This clone was recorded a few times. The chain employs TRBV5-4 and TRBJ1-2; tentatively, D is TRBD1 (5 bases). This CDR3 region has 13 residues. Germline CDR1 is SGHNT and CDR2 is YYREEE (reference sequence). The ends were cut back, 1 base at V and 6 bases at J, with 10 bases in the middle. CDR3 nucleotide sequence: TGTGCCAGCAGCTTGCAAGGGGCCGATGGCTACACCTTC. Translating it yields CASSLQGADGYTF.

The chain employs TRBV27 and TRBJ1-1; no clear D. V was pared by 2 bases and J by 3 bases, with 7 bases between. This CDR3 region has 13 residues. Germline CDR1 is MNHEY and CDR2 is SMNVEV (reference sequence). The CDR3 DNA is TGTGCCAGCAGTTTACGAGAAGACACTGAAGCTTTCTTT. Its translation is CASSLREDTEAFF.

The chain joins TRBV28 to TRBJ1-3; no reliable D call. CDR3 size: 14 residues. Germline V gene sequence: CDR1 MDHEN, CDR2 SYDVKM. The ends were cut back, 8 bases at V and 9 bases at J, with 20 bases in the middle. For the CDR3, the DNA is TGTGCCAGCGGGTCCGTTAACCTAGCACGCACCATATATTTT. It specifies CASGSVNLARTIYF.

This chain links TRBV2 with TRBJ2-1; the match to TRBD2 covers 8 bases. This CDR3 spans 15 amino acids. Germline V gives CDR1 SNHLY, CDR2 FYNNEI. The V segment lost 2 bases and the J segment 5 bases; nucleotides outside the gene matches: 5. CDR3 protein: CASSEPGLGHNEQFF. The CDR3 DNA reads TGTGCCAGCAGTGAACCGGGACTAGGTCACAATGAGCAGTTCTTC.

There are a few counts of this clone. J is TRBJ2-1 and V is TRBV7-9; 8 nucleotides line up with TRBD2. Germline V gene sequence: CDR1 SEHNR, CDR2 FQNEAQ (reference sequence). This CDR3 has 17 residues. V dropped 1 base and J dropped 9; count of bases not matched to a gene: 14. The CDR3 protein is CASSLVFGGDFQGEQFF. The CDR3 DNA reads as TGTGCCAGCAGCTTAGTGTTCGGGGGGGACTTCCAGGGTGAGCAGTTCTTC.

As for this clone: This CDR3 is also generated by other DNA sequences in the sample. The chain couples TRBV28 to TRBJ1-4; no clear D. The V gene lost 5 bases and the J gene lost 5 bases, with 12 bases spanning the gap. This CDR3 is 14 amino acids long. The germline gives CDR1 MDHEN, CDR2 SYDVKM. The CDR3 DNA sequence: TGTGCCAGCAGTCCCGCGGGATCCAATGAAAAACTGTTTTTT. Translated, it gives CASSPAGSNEKLFF.

This chain joins TRBV19 and TRBJ2-1, with TRBD2 matching 7 bases. Germline CDR1 reads LNHDA; CDR2 reads SQIVND (reference sequence). This CDR3 comprises 14 residues. The junction had 2 bases not matched to a gene; V was cut back by 3 bases and J by 3 bases. The CDR3 protein is CASSMSGVYNEQFF. The CDR3, as DNA: TGTGCCAGTAGTATGAGCGGGGTCTACAATGAGCAGTTCTTC.

The chain combines TRBV5-4 with TRBJ2-5; D perhaps matches TRBD1 (5 bases). This CDR3 is 15 amino acids long. The V and J ends lost 1 base and 2 bases respectively, with 12 bases between them. Germline V gene data show CDR1 as SGHNT and CDR2 as YYREEE (reference sequence). As DNA, the CDR3 is TGTGCCAGCAGCTTGCATCTAGGGGCACAAGAGACCCAGTACTTC. This translates into CASSLHLGAQETQYF. Full variable domain (rest looked up from reference TRBV5-4 and TRBJ2-5): ETGVTQSPTHLIKTRGQQVTLRCSSQSGHNTVSWYQQALGQGPQFIFQYYREEENGRGNFPPRFSGLQFPNYSSELNVNALELDDSALYLCASSLHLGAQETQYFGPGTRLLVL.

This rearrangement joins TRBV4-1 to TRBJ2-3; tentative D call: TRBD1 (5 bases). The length of the CDR3 is 15 residues. The germline V gene encodes CDR1 MGHRA and CDR2 YSYEKL. V gave up 4 bases and J gave up 2 bases, with 13 bases separating them. This chain's CDR3 is CASSLKPGNTDTQYF. The CDR3 DNA is TGCGCCAGCAGCCTCAAACCAGGGAACACAGATACGCAGTATTTT.

The CDR3 DNA sequence: TGTGCCAGTAGGTCCCCAGGGGAACCTGGAAACACCATATATTTT. Translating it yields CASRSPGEPGNTIYF. This chain connects TRBV19 to TRBJ1-3, with D possibly TRBD1 on 6 matching bases. CDR3 length: 15 amino acids. Germline-derived CDR1 and CDR2 are LNHDA and SQIVND (reference sequence). V lost 6 bases to trimming and J lost 2 bases, with 14 bases between them.

V is TRBV12-3 or TRBV12-4 and J is TRBJ1-1; D gene ambiguous. Trimming pared 8 bases from V and 0 bases from J, leaving 10 bases between. The CDR3 consists of 13 residues. CDR3 sequence: CASCIRVNTEAFF. As DNA, the CDR3 is TGTGCCAGCTGTATTAGAGTGAACACTGAAGCTTTCTTT.

CDR3 amino acids: CASSPRPGQPNEKLFF. DNA for the CDR3: TGTGCCAGCAGTCCTAGACCGGGACAGCCCAATGAAAAACTGTTTTTT. The rearrangement uses TRBV27 and TRBJ1-4, with TRBD1 matching over 7 bases. Per the germline V gene, CDR1 is MNHEY and CDR2 is SMNVEV (reference sequence). V lost 5 bases, J lost 5 bases, and 11 bases stayed unmatched. This CDR3 spans 16 amino acids.

The V and J genes are TRBV5-4 and TRBJ1-4; 9 positions agree with TRBD1. The CDR3 runs to 14 residues. V lost 2 bases to trimming and J lost 7 bases; unmatched junction nucleotides: 3. CDR1 is SGHNT, CDR2 YYREEE, per germline (reference sequence). The CDR3 spells CASSLQGATEKLFF. CDR3 sequence (DNA): TGTGCCAGCAGCTTACAGGGGGCGACTGAAAAACTGTTTTTT.

V and J are TRBV5-1 and TRBJ2-1, with 8 bases fitting TRBD2. Losses at the gene ends were 5 bases for V and 6 bases for J; bases not matched to a gene: 7. CDR3 length: 14 residues. The germline V gene encodes CDR1 SGHRS and CDR2 YFSETQ. The CDR3 DNA follows: TGCGCCAGCAGTTGGACTAGCTCTGGCAATGAGCAGTTCTTC. Translation gives CASSWTSSGNEQFF.